The clone carrying this T cell receptor (beta chain) has more than one count but fewer than ten. As yet, its antigen is unknown. From the 5' RACE reads, TCRdb called clonotypes with MiXCR, one entry per CDR3 protein. The table shows approximately 250,000 distinct CDR3 sequences, with about a sixth occurring only once. The data are from a study of T-cell memory formation after mild COVID-19. Study-level points and caveats: Clones that contracted from day 15 to 85 had balanced CD4/CD8; later expanders were CD4+ biased. CD4+ clones that contracted lay mainly in CM and EM; CD8+ ones lay in EMRA.

The CDR3 has 12 residues. Germline loops: CDR1 SGHRS, CDR2 YFSETQ. Trimming cost V 0 bases and J 8 bases, with 8 bases left between them. Sequences were obtained from PBMCs or a T cell subset sorted from them (not recorded which). The chain uses TRBV5-1 and TRBJ1-1; no reliable D call. The clonotype comes from a man aged 18 to 30 who had mild COVID-19 (a few samples of this study predate the infection). Cell type and time point are not known. The CDR3 here is CASSLVRAEAFF. CDR3 bases: TGCGCCAGCAGCTTGGTTAGGGCCGAAGCTTTCTTT.